Below, 19 T cell receptor beta chains from the same sample are listed, as sequenced in a study of T cells in Graves' hyperthyroidism and ophthalmopathy. Amplified regions were TCR beta CDR3 sequences from RNA transcripts. During a first-round RT-PCR of the TCR CDR3, the HTBI primer set was used. TCRdb reprocessed the multiplex PCR reads via MiXCR and lists one record per CDR3 protein. This sample has roughly 380,000 distinct CDR3 sequences, with approximately 15% found just once. Input material: blood. Source of these receptors: a man aged 30 to 39 with Graves' hyperthyroidism that later progressed to Graves' ophthalmopathy.

There are many counts of this clonotype. The chain uses TRBV20-1 and TRBJ1-1, with D possibly matching TRBD1 (6 bases). V was shortened by 3 bases and J by 4 bases, with 15 bases between the two germline ends. The CDR3 length is 14 residues. Per the germline V gene, CDR1 is DFQATT and CDR2 is SNEGSKA (reference sequence). CDR3 sequence (DNA): TGCAGTGCTAGGTTCGGAAGAGGGGGCACTGAAGCTTTCTTT. Its protein is CSARFGRGGTEAFF.

The sample holds a few counts of this clonotype. V usage is TRBV6-5 and J usage is TRBJ2-2; D unresolved. Germline lookup yields CDR1 MNHEY and CDR2 SVGAGI. Between the trimmed V and J ends, which lost 0 bases and 4 bases, there was a span of 9 bases. The CDR3 is made up of 15 amino acids. CDR3 nucleotides: TGTGCCAGCAGTTACTCTGCGGAAGGCACCGGGGAGCTGTTTTTT. It yields the protein CASSYSAEGTGELFF.

V usage is TRBV28 and J usage is TRBJ2-3; D tentatively fits TRBD1 or TRBD2 (6 bases each). CDR3 length equals 14 residues. Trimming pared 8 bases from V and 1 base from J, leaving 13 bases between. The germline gives CDR1 MDHEN, CDR2 SYDVKM. CDR3 sequence (DNA): TGTGCCAGCTCAAGGAGGGGGGGCACAGATACGCAGTATTTT. As protein: CASSRRGGTDTQYF.

This clonotype was counted between two and nine times. The junction departs from the called germline gene at one end, perhaps through a read error. The chain is built from TRBV29-1 and TRBJ2-7, with unresolved D. The CDR3 totals 15 residues. CDR1 and CDR2 from the germline V gene are SQVTM and ANQGSEA. CDR3 amino acids: CSVQDGSRKGYEQYF. The CDR3 DNA is TGCAGCGTTCAAGACGGATCAAGAAAGGGCTACGAGCAGTACTTC.

This clonotype occurred a few times. The chain couples TRBV3-1 to TRBJ2-2; D is uncertain. Germline V gene lookup returns CDR1 LGHDT and CDR2 YNNKEL (reference sequence). The CDR3 consists of 13 residues. The V and J ends lost 3 bases and 4 bases respectively, with 6 bases between them. In nucleotides, the CDR3 is TGTGCCAGCAGCCAGTATACCACCGGGGAGCTGTTTTTT. Translation: CASSQYTTGELFF.

The CDR3 region has the DNA TGTGCCAGCGACGTGGGGGGGAGCTCCTATAATTCACCCCTCCACTTT. Protein product: CASDVGGSSYNSPLHF. The V gene is TRBV7-9, the J gene TRBJ1-6; a possible D gene is TRBD1 (5 bases). Between the trimmed V and J ends, which lost 8 bases and 0 bases, there was a span of 14 bases. The germline V gene has CDR1 SEHNR and CDR2 FQNEAQ (reference sequence). There are 16 residues in the CDR3.

A remark on this clonotype: No conserved phenylalanine or tryptophan ends this CDR3, so it is likely a read error. The CDR3: CASSLGGLAGDSYEQYS. For the CDR3, the DNA is TGTGCCAGCAGTTTGGGGGGACTAGCGGGGGATTCCTACGAGCAGTACTCC. The chain links TRBV28 to TRBJ2-7; TRBD2 matches 14 bases. The CDR3 is 17 amino acids. V lost 3 bases to trimming and J lost 1 base; unmatched junction nucleotides: 5. Germline CDR1 MDHEN, CDR2 SYDVKM.

At least ten counts were recorded for this clonotype. V and J are TRBV7-9 and TRBJ2-1, with 9 nucleotides matching TRBD1. V gave up 6 bases and J gave up 8 bases; unmatched junction bases: 8. CDR3 size: 14 residues. From germline, CDR1 is SEHNR and CDR2 FQNEAQ (reference sequence). The CDR3 region is CASSTGTGRYEQFF. CDR3 sequence (DNA): TGTGCCAGCAGTACCGGGACAGGGCGGTATGAGCAGTTCTTC.

This clonotype occurred many times. The chain links TRBV7-3 to TRBJ2-1; tentative D call: TRBD1 (6 bases). Germline V CDR1 and CDR2: SGHTA, FQGTGA. The V end lost 7 bases, the J end lost 7 bases, and 17 bases lay between the germline ends. The CDR3 spans 14 residues. DNA for the CDR3: TGTGCCAGCACCAGAGAGGGGACACCGAATGAGCAGTTCTTC. Amino acids: CASTREGTPNEQFF. Full variable domain (rest looked up from reference TRBV7-3 and TRBJ2-1): GAGVSQTPSNKVTEKGKYVELRCDPISGHTALYWYRQSLGQGPEFLIYFQGTGAADDSGLPNDRFFAVRPEGSVSTLKIQRTERGDSAVYLCASTREGTPNEQFFGPGTRLTVL.

The rearrangement joins TRBV28 to TRBJ1-5; D remains ambiguous. CDR1 and CDR2 from the germline V gene are MDHEN and SYDVKM. The germline V and J ends were trimmed by 7 bases and 3 bases, with 10 bases remaining between them. The CDR3 is 13 residues long. The CDR3: CASTGRVNQPQHF. The CDR3 DNA is TGTGCCAGCACTGGGAGGGTCAATCAGCCCCAGCATTTT.

This clonotype showed up many times. The CDR3 coding sequence is TGTGCCTGGAGTGTGGGTTTGGGTAGCAATCAGCCCCAGCATTTT. It codes for CAWSVGLGSNQPQHF. The chain couples TRBV30 to TRBJ1-5, with D unclear. This CDR3 has 15 amino acids. Germline lookup yields CDR1 GTSNPN and CDR2 SVGIG (reference sequence). Trimming removed 0 bases from V and 0 bases from J, with 9 bases in between. Full variable domain (rest looked up from reference TRBV30 and TRBJ1-5): SQTIHQWPATLVQPVGSPLSLECTVEGTSNPNLYWYRQAAGRGLQLLFYSVGIGQISSEVPQNLSASRPQDRQFILSSKKLLLSDSGFYLCAWSVGLGSNQPQHFGDGTRLSIL.

This clonotype has more than one count but fewer than ten. V and J are TRBV5-1 and TRBJ1-2, with D tentatively TRBD1 (6 bases). Per germline, CDR1 SGHRS and CDR2 YFSETQ. This CDR3 spans 14 amino acids. V lost 1 base and J 4 bases, leaving 11 bases between the germline ends. Written as DNA, the CDR3 is TGCGCCAGCAGCTTGAACAGGGTAATCTATGGCTACACCTTC. It encodes CASSLNRVIYGYTF.

This clonotype was seen many times. CDR3 amino acids: CASSGTGASSGNTIYF. The CDR3 DNA reads as TGTGCCAGCAGCGGGACAGGTGCCAGCTCTGGAAACACCATATATTTT. The rearrangement links TRBV2 to TRBJ1-3, with 8 bases lining up with TRBD1. The CDR3 covers 16 residues. V lost 6 bases to trimming and J lost 0 bases; unmatched junction nucleotides: 7. CDR1 SNHLY and CDR2 FYNNEI come from the germline V gene.

The chain carries TRBV6-2 or TRBV6-3 and TRBJ1-5; 9 bases agree with TRBD1. After removal of 2 bases from V and 8 bases from J, the junction contained 10 bases not matched to a gene. Germline V gene data show CDR1 as MNHEY and CDR2 as SVGEGT. CDR3 length: 16 amino acids. Written as DNA, the CDR3 is TGTGCCAGCAGTTACGTGCGGGGGACAGGGATGGAGCCCCAGCATTTT. Protein: CASSYVRGTGMEPQHF.

This clonotype was counted many times. V usage is TRBV27 and J usage is TRBJ2-2; D is perhaps TRBD1 (5 bases). Germline CDR1 reads MNHEY; CDR2 reads SMNVEV (reference sequence). Trimming removed 5 bases at V and 5 bases at J, with 9 bases between. The CDR3 totals 13 residues. The CDR3 bases are TGTGCCAGCAGTACATCAGGGACCGGGGAGCTGTTTTTT. It yields the protein CASSTSGTGELFF.

This clonotype occurred a few times. The chain joins TRBV2 to TRBJ1-3; 9 bases align to TRBD1. The CDR3 sequence is 14 residues long. Germline assignment: CDR1 SNHLY and CDR2 FYNNEI. V dropped 6 bases and J dropped 3; count of bases not matched to a gene: 3. The CDR3 nucleotides read TGTGCCAGCAGCATGGGACAGGGTGGAAACACCATATATTTT. It is translated as CASSMGQGGNTIYF. The variable domain in full, with the rest retrieved from reference TRBV2 and TRBJ1-3, is EPEVTQTPSHQVTQMGQEVILRCVPISNHLYFYWYRQILGQKVEFLVSFYNNEISEKSEIFDDQFSVERPDGSNFTLKIRSTKLEDSAMYFCASSMGQGGNTIYFGEGSWLTVV.

The sample holds a few counts of this clonotype. V usage is TRBV18 and J usage is TRBJ1-6; the match to TRBD1 covers 8 bases. The CDR3 sequence is 15 residues long. V dropped 6 bases and J dropped 8; count of bases not matched to a gene: 9. Germline loops: CDR1 KGHSH, CDR2 LQKENI. The CDR3 DNA reads TGTGCCAGCTCCCCCGGACAGGGTGGGGATTCACCCCTCCACTTT. Translation gives CASSPGQGGDSPLHF.

This chain's CDR3 is CASSVGLTGMDTEAFF. DNA of the CDR3: TGTGCCAGCAGCGTAGGATTGACGGGAATGGACACTGAAGCTTTCTTT. The rearrangement links TRBV9 to TRBJ1-1, with D uncertain. Trimming removed 0 bases at V and 3 bases at J, with 15 bases between. The V gene's germline CDR1 is SGDLS and CDR2 YYNGEE. The CDR3 has 16 amino acids. Complete variable domain (other parts from reference TRBV9 and TRBJ1-1): DSGVTQTPKHLITATGQRVTLRCSPRSGDLSVYWYQQSLDQGLQFLIQYYNGEERAKGNILERFSAQQFPDLHSELNLSSLELGDSALYFCASSVGLTGMDTEAFFGQGTRLTVV.

This clonotype was seen ten or more times. The J gene is TRBJ2-3, the V gene TRBV5-1; maybe TRBD2 (6 bases). Germline V gene data show CDR1 as SGHRS and CDR2 as YFSETQ. Trimming left V 4 bases short and J 4 bases short, with 16 bases between. The CDR3 has 15 amino acids. For the CDR3, the DNA is TGCGCCAGCAGCCCACTACGGGGGAACCCAGATACGCAGTATTTT. It is translated as CASSPLRGNPDTQYF.